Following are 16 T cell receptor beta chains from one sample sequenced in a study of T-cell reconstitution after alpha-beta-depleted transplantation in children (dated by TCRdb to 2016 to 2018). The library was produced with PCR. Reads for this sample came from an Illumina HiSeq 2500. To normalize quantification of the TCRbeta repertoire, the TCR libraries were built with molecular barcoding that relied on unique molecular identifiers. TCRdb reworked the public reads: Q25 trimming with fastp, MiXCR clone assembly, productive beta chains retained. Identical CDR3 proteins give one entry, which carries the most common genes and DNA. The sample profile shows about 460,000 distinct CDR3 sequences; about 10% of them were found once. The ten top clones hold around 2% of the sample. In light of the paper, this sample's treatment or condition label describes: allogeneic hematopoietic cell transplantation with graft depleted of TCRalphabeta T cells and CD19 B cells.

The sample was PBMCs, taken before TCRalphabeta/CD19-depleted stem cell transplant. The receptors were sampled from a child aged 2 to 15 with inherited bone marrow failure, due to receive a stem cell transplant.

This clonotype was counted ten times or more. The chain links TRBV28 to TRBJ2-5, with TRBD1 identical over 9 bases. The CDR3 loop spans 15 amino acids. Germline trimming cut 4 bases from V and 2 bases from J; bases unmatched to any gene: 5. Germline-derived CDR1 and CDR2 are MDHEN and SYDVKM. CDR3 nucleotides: TGTGCCAGCAGTTGGGACAGGGTCGGGCAAGAGACCCAGTACTTC. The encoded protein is CASSWDRVGQETQYF.

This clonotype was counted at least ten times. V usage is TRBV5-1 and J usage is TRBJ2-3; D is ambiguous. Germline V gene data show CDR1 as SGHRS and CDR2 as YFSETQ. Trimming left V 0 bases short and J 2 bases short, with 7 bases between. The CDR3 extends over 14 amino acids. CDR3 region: CASSLGLLTDTQYF. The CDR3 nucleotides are TGCGCCAGCAGCTTGGGACTTCTCACAGATACGCAGTATTTT.

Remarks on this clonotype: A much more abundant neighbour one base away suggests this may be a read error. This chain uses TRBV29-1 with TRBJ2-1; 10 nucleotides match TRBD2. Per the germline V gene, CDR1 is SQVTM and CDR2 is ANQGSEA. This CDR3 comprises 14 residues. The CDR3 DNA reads TGCAGCGTTGAAGAGCCTAGCGGGAGTAATGCGCAGTTCTTC. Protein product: CSVEEPSGSNAQFF.

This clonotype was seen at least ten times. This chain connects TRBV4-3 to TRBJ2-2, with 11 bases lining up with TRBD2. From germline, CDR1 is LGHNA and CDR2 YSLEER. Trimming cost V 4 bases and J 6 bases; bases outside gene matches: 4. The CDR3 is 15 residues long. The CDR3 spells CASSPLLAGAGELFF. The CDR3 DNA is TGCGCCAGCAGCCCTTTACTAGCGGGAGCCGGGGAGCTGTTTTTT.

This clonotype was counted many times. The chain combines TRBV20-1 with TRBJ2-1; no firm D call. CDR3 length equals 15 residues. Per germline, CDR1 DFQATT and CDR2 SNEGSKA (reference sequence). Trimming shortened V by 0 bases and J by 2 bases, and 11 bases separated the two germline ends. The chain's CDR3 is CSARDPLSPYNEQFF. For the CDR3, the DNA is TGCAGTGCTAGAGATCCATTGTCCCCCTACAATGAGCAGTTCTTC.

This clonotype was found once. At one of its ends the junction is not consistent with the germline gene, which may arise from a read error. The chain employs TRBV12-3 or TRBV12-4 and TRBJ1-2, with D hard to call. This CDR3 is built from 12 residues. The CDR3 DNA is TGTGCCAGCAGTTCTGACTTCTATGGCTACCCCTTC. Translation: CASSSDFYGYPF.

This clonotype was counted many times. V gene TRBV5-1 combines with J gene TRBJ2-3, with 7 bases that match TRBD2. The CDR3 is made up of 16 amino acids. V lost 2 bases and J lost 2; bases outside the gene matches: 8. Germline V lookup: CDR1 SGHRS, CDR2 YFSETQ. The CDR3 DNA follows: TGCGCCAGCAGCTTTATCTCCGGGACTACCACAGATACGCAGTATTTT. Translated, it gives CASSFISGTTTDTQYF.

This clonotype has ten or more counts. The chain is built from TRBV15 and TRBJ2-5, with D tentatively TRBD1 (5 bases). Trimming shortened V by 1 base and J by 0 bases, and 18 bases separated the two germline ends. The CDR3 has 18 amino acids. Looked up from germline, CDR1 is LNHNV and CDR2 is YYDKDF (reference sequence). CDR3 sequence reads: CATSRGSQGVGYQETQYF. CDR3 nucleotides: TGTGCCACCAGCAGAGGATCACAAGGGGTCGGGTACCAAGAGACCCAGTACTTC.

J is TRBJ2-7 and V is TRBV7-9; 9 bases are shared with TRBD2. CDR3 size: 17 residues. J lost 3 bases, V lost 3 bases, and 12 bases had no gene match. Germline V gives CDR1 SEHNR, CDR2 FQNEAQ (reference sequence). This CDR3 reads CASSFRLAVFVNYEQYF. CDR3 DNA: TGTGCCAGCAGCTTTCGACTAGCGGTGTTTGTCAACTACGAGCAGTACTTC. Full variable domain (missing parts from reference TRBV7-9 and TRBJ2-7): DTGVSQNPRHKITKRGQNVTFRCDPISEHNRLYWYRQTLGQGPEFLTYFQNEAQLEKSRLLSDRFSAERPKGSFSTLEIQRTEQGDSAMYLCASSFRLAVFVNYEQYFGPGTRLTVT.

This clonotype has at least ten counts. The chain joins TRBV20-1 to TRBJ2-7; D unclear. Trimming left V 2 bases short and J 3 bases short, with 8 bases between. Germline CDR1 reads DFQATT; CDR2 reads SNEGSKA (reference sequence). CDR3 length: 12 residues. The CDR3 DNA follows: TGCAGTGCTAGATACGGTCACTACGAGCAGTACTTC. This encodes CSARYGHYEQYF.

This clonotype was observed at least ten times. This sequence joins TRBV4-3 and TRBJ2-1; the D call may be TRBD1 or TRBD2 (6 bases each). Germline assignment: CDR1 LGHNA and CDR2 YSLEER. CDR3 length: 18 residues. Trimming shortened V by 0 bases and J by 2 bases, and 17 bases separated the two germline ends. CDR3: CASSQDQSGANPYNEQFF. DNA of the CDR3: TGCGCCAGCAGCCAAGATCAATCGGGGGCCAACCCCTACAATGAGCAGTTCTTC.

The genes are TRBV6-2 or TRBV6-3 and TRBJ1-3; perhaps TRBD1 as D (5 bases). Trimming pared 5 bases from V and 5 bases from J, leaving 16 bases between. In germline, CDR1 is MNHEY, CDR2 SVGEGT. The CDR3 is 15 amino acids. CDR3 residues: CASSAHSGTRNTIYF. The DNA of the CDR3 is TGTGCCAGCAGTGCCCACTCCGGGACTCGAAACACCATATATTTT.

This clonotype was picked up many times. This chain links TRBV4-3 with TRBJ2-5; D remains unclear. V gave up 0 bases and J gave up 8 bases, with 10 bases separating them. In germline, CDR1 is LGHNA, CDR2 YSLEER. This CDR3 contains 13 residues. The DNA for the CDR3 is TGCGCCAGCAGCCAAGATCGACTTGGAACCCAGTACTTC. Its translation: CASSQDRLGTQYF.

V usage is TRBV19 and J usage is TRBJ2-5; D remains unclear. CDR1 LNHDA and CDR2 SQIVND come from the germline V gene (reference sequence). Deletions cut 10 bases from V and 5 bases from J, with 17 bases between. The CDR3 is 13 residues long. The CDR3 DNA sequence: TGTGCCACAAACAACGGCGGTAGGGAGACCCAGTACTTC. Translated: CATNNGGRETQYF.

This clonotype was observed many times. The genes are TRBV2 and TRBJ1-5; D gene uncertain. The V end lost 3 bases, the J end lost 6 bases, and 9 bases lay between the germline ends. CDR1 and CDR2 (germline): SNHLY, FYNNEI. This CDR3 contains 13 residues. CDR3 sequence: CASSEHRFQPQHF. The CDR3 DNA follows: TGTGCCAGCAGTGAGCACCGATTTCAGCCCCAGCATTTT.

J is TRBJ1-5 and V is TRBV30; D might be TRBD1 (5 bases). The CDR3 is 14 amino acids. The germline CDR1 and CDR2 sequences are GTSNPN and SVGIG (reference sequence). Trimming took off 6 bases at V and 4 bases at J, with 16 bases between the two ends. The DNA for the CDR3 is TGTGCCTGTGGCCACCGGGGCTTAAATCAGCCCCAGCATTTT. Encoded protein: CACGHRGLNQPQHF.